This T cell receptor (beta chain) was identified during a study of blood T cell repertoires in COVID-19. Study at large: There were acute and convalescent COVID-19 samples, and they came from the United States, Italy and Spain. In each case, the material was cDNA or gDNA derived from T cells, B-cell-depleted T cells, or PBMCs.

This clone has more than one count but fewer than ten. Authors' data handling: Amplification from reference gene primers served as the basis for estimated nucleated cell counts. Some clones are missing from TCRdb's copy, which holds only in-frame ones; the method was immunoSEQ multiplex PCR. The DNA was the basis for D and trimming; V, J and clone size are from that table. The profile shows 120,000 to 150,000 clones, around four fifths of them singletons. CDR1 and CDR2 from the germline V gene are ENHRY and SYGVKD. The V gene lost 3 bases and the J gene lost 8 bases, with 18 bases spanning the gap. The length of the CDR3 is 15 residues.

This chain uses TRBV10-3 with TRBJ2-3; D gene unclear. The receptor comes from a woman aged 40 to 50 with active or convalescent COVID-19. The sample consisted of peripheral blood. CDR3 protein: CAISDSSLKSVTQYF. As DNA, the CDR3 is TGTGCCATCAGTGATAGCTCGCTCAAGTCAGTTACGCAGTATTTT.